Given below is one TCR beta chain in context. As yet, its antigen is unknown. From the 5' RACE reads, TCRdb called clonotypes with MiXCR, one entry per CDR3 protein. The table lists hundreds of thousands of distinct CDR3 sequences, about a sixth of them singletons. This entry comes from a study of CD8 T cells in ankylosing spondylitis. Per germline, CDR1 SGHTA and CDR2 FQGNSA. V lost 1 base and J lost 9; bases outside the gene matches: 5. This CDR3 contains 15 residues. Study-wide results and limits: There was reportedly significant enrichment of clones that were disease-linked in matched ankylosing spondylitis synovial fluid. Ankylosing spondylitis blood appeared to carry a characteristic TCR beta motif of several highly homologous variants.

The receptor was derived from a male donor with ankylosing spondylitis. Material for sequencing was blood, either unsorted or a sorted T cell fraction (not recorded which). V and J are TRBV7-2 and TRBJ1-6; 8 bases match TRBD1. CDR3 in amino acids: CASSLGGQGGSPLHF. The DNA for the CDR3 is TGTGCCAGCAGCTTAGGAGGACAGGGAGGTTCACCCCTCCACTTT.